Listed here are 26 T cell receptor beta chains from one sample, sequenced in a study of shared clonotypes between healthy human individuals. Clones were read by immunoSEQ multiplex PCR, and TCRdb kept only the in-frame ones, dropping some. This table has roughly 2.5 million clones, roughly 92% appearing once. Sequencing was performed on naive CD4+ T cells sorted from blood. Subset meaning: CD45RA+ positively selected. The source is a man between 18 and 35 years old in good health.

The chain is built from TRBV27 and TRBJ2-3; D remains ambiguous. Germline V CDR1 and CDR2: MNHEY, SMNVEV (reference sequence). Trimming removed 8 bases at V and 0 bases at J, with 30 bases between. The CDR3 extends over 20 amino acids. The CDR3 nucleotides are TGTGCCAGCCGCGACACGATAAAAAATAAACGAGTCGCGAGCACAGATACGCAGTATTTT. It codes for CASRDTIKNKRVASTDTQYF.

The V and J genes are TRBV19 and TRBJ1-5; TRBD1 aligns across 11 bases. Trimming cost V 5 bases and J 4 bases; bases outside gene matches: 4. The CDR3 contains 15 residues. CDR1 LNHDA and CDR2 SQIVND come from the germline V gene (reference sequence). CDR3 sequence reads: CASSLGTGGNQPQHF. CDR3 bases: TGTGCCAGTAGTCTAGGGACAGGGGGGAATCAGCCCCAGCATTTT.

The chain combines TRBV30 with TRBJ2-5; the D is unclear. Judging by the DNA end, TRBJ2-7 fits better; the J call may be wrong. This CDR3 region has 13 residues. In germline, CDR1 is GTSNPN, CDR2 SVGIG (reference sequence). CDR3 sequence reads: CAWSVRRSYEQYF. CDR3 coding DNA: TGTGCCTGGAGTGTACGAAGGAGCTACGAGCAGTACTTC.

This chain uses TRBV9 with TRBJ2-3; unclear D gene. Germline CDR1 is SGDLS and CDR2 is YYNGEE. The CDR3 is made up of 13 amino acids. Trimming pared 4 bases from V and 4 bases from J, leaving 10 bases between. CDR3 sequence reads: CASSNHGSDTQYF. CDR3 nucleotide sequence: TGTGCCAGCAGCAACCACGGGTCAGATACGCAGTATTTT.

This chain uses TRBV7-9 with TRBJ2-7; D uncertain. Trimming cost V 0 bases and J 4 bases, with 7 bases left between them. The CDR3 covers 13 residues. CDR1 and CDR2 from the germline V gene are SEHNR and FQNEAQ (reference sequence). CDR3 sequence: CASSLAARYEQYF. CDR3 bases: TGTGCCAGCAGCTTAGCCGCCAGATACGAGCAGTACTTC.

This chain links TRBV5-1 with TRBJ2-2, with no clear D. This CDR3 region has 15 residues. Trimming pared 5 bases from V and 3 bases from J, leaving 14 bases between. The germline V gene encodes CDR1 SGHRS and CDR2 YFSETQ. The DNA for the CDR3 is TGCGCCAGCAGGCAGGTTCTCCGGGACACCGGGGAGCTGTTTTTT. Protein: CASRQVLRDTGELFF.

The V and J genes are TRBV29-1 and TRBJ2-5; TRBD2 might be the D (5 bases). V dropped 5 bases and J dropped 5 bases, with 18 bases sitting between them. The length of the CDR3 is 14 residues. Looked up from germline, CDR1 is SQVTM and CDR2 is ANQGSEA. CDR3 nucleotides: TGCAGCGTTACTCGAGGGATGATAAGGGAGACCCAGTACTTC. Translation: CSVTRGMIRETQYF.

The gene calls are TRBV1 and TRBJ2-7; TRBD2, the D gene given by the table, was not confirmed from the DNA. TRBV1 is classified as a pseudogene. The CDR3 has 15 amino acids. The CDR3 loop is CTSSQDKVLGDEQYF. The DNA for the CDR3 is TGCACCAGCAGCCAAGATAAGGTATTGGGAGACGAGCAGTACTTC.

V usage is TRBV5-4 and J usage is TRBJ2-5; TRBD1 might be the D (5 bases). The CDR3 runs to 14 residues. Trimming pared 3 bases from V and 1 base from J, leaving 10 bases between. CDR1 SGHNT and CDR2 YYREEE come from the germline V gene (reference sequence). Here the CDR3 DNA reads TGTGCCAGCAGCTCCAGCAGGGCCCAAGAGACCCAGTACTTC. Translating it yields CASSSSRAQETQYF.

This clone was seen more than once but under ten times. The chain links TRBV5-1 to TRBJ2-1; possibly TRBD2 for D (7 bases). This CDR3 spans 12 amino acids. The V end lost 5 bases, the J end lost 9 bases, and 12 bases lay between the germline ends. Per the germline V gene, CDR1 is SGHRS and CDR2 is YFSETQ. CDR3 residues: CASRDSGIEQFF. Here the CDR3 DNA reads TGCGCCAGCAGGGACAGCGGGATTGAGCAGTTCTTC. The whole variable domain, filled in from reference TRBV5-1 and TRBJ2-1, reads KAGVTQTPRYLIKTRGQQVTLSCSPISGHRSVSWYQQTPGQGLQFLFEYFSETQRNKGNFPGRFSGRQFSNSRSEMNVSTLELGDSALYLCASRDSGIEQFFGPGTRLTVL.

The chain is built from TRBV6-5 and TRBJ1-1; the match to TRBD1 covers 9 bases. Germline CDR1 and CDR2: MNHEY and SVGAGI. The V segment lost 5 bases and the J segment 4 bases; nucleotides outside the gene matches: 8. The CDR3 runs 15 residues. In nucleotides, the CDR3 is TGTGCCAGCAGTCAAAGCGGGGGACAGGGCACTGAAGCTTTCTTT. Translated: CASSQSGGQGTEAFF.

This clone was seen once. The chain combines TRBV2 with TRBJ1-3, with 9 bases matching TRBD1. The CDR3 is made up of 15 amino acids. J was trimmed by 3 bases and V by 6 bases; bases with no gene match: 6. Germline-derived CDR1 and CDR2 are SNHLY and FYNNEI. In nucleotides, the CDR3 is TGTGCCAGCAGCCCGGGACAGGGCGGTGGAAACACCATATATTTT. It is translated as CASSPGQGGGNTIYF.

The chain links TRBV15 to TRBJ2-5, with D possibly being TRBD1 or TRBD2 (5 bases each). Germline V gives CDR1 LNHNV, CDR2 YYDKDF (reference sequence). CDR3 size: 15 residues. V was shortened by 1 base and J by 1 base, with 10 bases between the two germline ends. Written as DNA, the CDR3 is TGTGCCACCAGCAGAGGGAAGGGGACCCAAGAGACCCAGTACTTC. Amino acids: CATSRGKGTQETQYF. The full variable domain, in which reference TRBV15 and TRBJ2-5 provide the parts outside the CDR3, is DAMVIQNPRYQVTQFGKPVTLSCSQTLNHNVMYWYQQKSSQAPKLLFHYYDKDFNNEADTPDNFQSRRPNTSFCFLDIRSPGLGDTAMYLCATSRGKGTQETQYFGPGTRLLVL.

The J gene is TRBJ2-1, the V gene TRBV15, with TRBD1 matching 9 bases. The CDR3 is made up of 16 amino acids. V was pared by 0 bases and J by 5 bases, with 5 bases of the junction left unmatched. Looked up from germline, CDR1 is LNHNV and CDR2 is YYDKDF (reference sequence). The CDR3 DNA sequence: TGTGCCACCAGCAGAGATTTACAGGGGGCGGACAATGAGCAGTTCTTC. This translates into CATSRDLQGADNEQFF.

The chain's CDR3 is CASQRGAQNIQYF. CDR3 DNA sequence: TGTGCCAGCCAGAGAGGGGCACAAAACATTCAGTACTTC. The chain joins TRBV6-6 to TRBJ2-4; the D gene could be TRBD1 or TRBD2 (5 bases each). V lost 8 bases to trimming and J lost 5 bases, with 13 bases between them. Germline assignment: CDR1 MNHNY and CDR2 SVGAGI (reference sequence). This CDR3 has 13 amino acids.

The chain recombines TRBV2 with TRBJ1-2, with D possibly matching TRBD1 (5 bases). V was trimmed by 3 bases and J by 2 bases, leaving 16 bases between them. The CDR3 is 16 amino acids. Germline V CDR1 and CDR2: SNHLY, FYNNEI. The CDR3 DNA reads TGTGCCAGCAGTGATTTACTGTGGACATCGAACTATGGCTACACCTTC. Protein: CASSDLLWTSNYGYTF.

This clone has just one count. V and J are TRBV5-3 and TRBJ1-1; D ambiguous. TRBV5-3 is marked as an open reading frame, function uncertain. V was cut by 8 bases and J by 1 base, with 12 bases left in between. CDR3 size: 13 residues. The CDR3 here is CASSPGSNTEAFF. In nucleotides, the CDR3 is TGTGCCAGCAGCCCGGGATCGAACACTGAAGCTTTCTTT.

This clone was seen more than once but under ten times. The V and J genes are TRBV30 and TRBJ1-1; the D is unclear. The V end lost 5 bases, the J end lost 1 base, and 14 bases lay between the germline ends. From germline, CDR1 is GTSNPN and CDR2 SVGIG (reference sequence). This CDR3 contains 14 residues. In nucleotides, the CDR3 is TGTGCCTGGCTAAGACGCCCAGAGAACACTGAAGCTTTCTTT. It specifies CAWLRRPENTEAFF.

As regards this clone: Other nucleotide sequences in the sample specify the same CDR3. The rearrangement links TRBV29-1 to TRBJ2-1, with D possibly matching TRBD2 (6 bases). The CDR3 is 13 amino acids. The V end lost 4 bases, the J end lost 1 base, and 8 bases lay between the germline ends. The germline V gene encodes CDR1 SQVTM and CDR2 ANQGSEA. This chain's CDR3 is CSVGGVSYNEQFF. DNA of the CDR3: TGCAGCGTTGGGGGGGTGTCCTACAATGAGCAGTTCTTC.

This sequence joins TRBV18 and TRBJ1-1; TRBD1 might be the D (5 bases). Germline values: CDR1 KGHSH, CDR2 LQKENI. The V end was cut by 0 bases, the J end by 6 bases, with 20 bases between. The CDR3 spans 17 residues. In nucleotides, the CDR3 is TGTGCCAGCTCACCACCTTTAGCTCAGGGCCCGAAGGCTGAAGCTTTCTTT. Residues: CASSPPLAQGPKAEAFF.

V gene TRBV11-3 combines with J gene TRBJ2-3; the match to TRBD1 covers 8 bases. The CDR3 runs 16 residues. Germline V gene lookup returns CDR1 SGHNT and CDR2 YENEEA. The V segment lost 5 bases and the J segment 4 bases; nucleotides outside the gene matches: 11. This CDR3 reads CASSLERTGRADTQYF. CDR3 coding DNA: TGTGCCAGCAGCCTTGAAAGGACAGGGAGAGCAGATACGCAGTATTTT.

V is TRBV1 and J is TRBJ2-3; the D segment call TRBD2 is taken from the table without a DNA check. TRBV1 is a known pseudogene. The CDR3 is 19 residues long. The CDR3 bases are TGCACCAGCAGCCCCAAGGAGGGGTGGGGCGGGGGGCTTGCGGATACGCAGTATTTT. It yields the protein CTSSPKEGWGGGLADTQYF.

The chain combines TRBV20-1 with TRBJ2-5; possibly TRBD1 or TRBD2 for D (5 bases each). Germline V CDR1 and CDR2: DFQATT, SNEGSKA (reference sequence). The CDR3 spans 11 residues. The DNA for the CDR3 is TGCGGGGGACGGCTCCAAGAGACCCAGTACTTC. Translating it yields CGGRLQETQYF.

The V gene is TRBV7-2, the J gene TRBJ2-1; 11 nucleotides align to TRBD2. Germline V gene lookup returns CDR1 SGHTA and CDR2 FQGNSA. The CDR3 is 15 residues long. The V gene end was trimmed by 6 bases and the J gene end by 9 bases; junction bases not matched to a gene: 10. CDR3 in amino acids: CASRLETSGKGEQFF. As DNA, the CDR3 is TGTGCCAGCAGGCTCGAGACTAGCGGGAAAGGTGAGCAGTTCTTC.

V is TRBV4-1 and J is TRBJ2-7; no reliable D call. The V end was cut by 0 bases, the J end by 9 bases, with 12 bases between. The CDR3 consists of 13 residues. Per germline, CDR1 MGHRA and CDR2 YSYEKL. As DNA, the CDR3 is TGCGCCAGCAGCCAAGATTTAGGTTTTGGGCAGTACTTC. It yields the protein CASSQDLGFGQYF.

The chain recombines TRBV15 with TRBJ2-1, with D possibly matching TRBD2 (7 bases). The CDR3 contains 13 residues. The V end was cut by 5 bases, the J end by 9 bases, with 14 bases between. Germline values: CDR1 LNHNV, CDR2 YYDKDF (reference sequence). The CDR3 here is CATSGGGLGEQFF. The CDR3, as DNA: TGTGCCACCAGCGGGGGGGGGCTGGGTGAGCAGTTCTTC. The whole variable domain, remainder taken from reference TRBV15 and TRBJ2-1, is DAMVIQNPRYQVTQFGKPVTLSCSQTLNHNVMYWYQQKSSQAPKLLFHYYDKDFNNEADTPDNFQSRRPNTSFCFLDIRSPGLGDTAMYLCATSGGGLGEQFFGPGTRLTVL.